A single sample gave rise to the 20 T cell receptor beta chains below, sequenced in a study of graft-versus-host responses after intestinal transplantation (dated by TCRdb to 2020 to 2022). Receptor amplification or capture employed the immunoSEQ multiplex PCR assay. This immuneACCESS table, as held by TCRdb, lists in-frame sequences with V and J called but not all clones. Of the missing ones, under half trace to an unresolved V gene in checked studies; the others have no known cause. The sample yields roughly 120,000 clones; roughly 93% were counted once. The ten largest account for over 0.1% of the sample. What the time point label conveys for this sample: cells obtained before transplantation from donor or recipient. The antigens of these receptors remain unknown. The source material was unstimulated CD4+ T cells sorted from spleen or lymph node cells, sampled before intestinal transplant. These receptors were taken from a human donor who received an intestinal transplant.

CDR3 region: CASSEFITGETGNTIYF. Written as DNA, the CDR3 is TGTGCCAGCAGTGAATTTATTACGGGGGAAACTGGAAACACCATATATTTT. This chain connects TRBV25-1 to TRBJ1-3; a weak D match, TRBD1 (5 bases). Looked up from germline, CDR1 is MGHDK and CDR2 is SYGVNS. The CDR3 runs 17 residues. The V end was cut by 1 base, the J end by 2 bases, with 15 bases between.

This chain links TRBV10-1 with TRBJ2-7; the match to TRBD1 covers 8 bases. Germline V gives CDR1 WNHNN, CDR2 SYGVQD (reference sequence). V was clipped by 2 bases and J by 0 bases; unmatched bases: 3. This CDR3 is built from 15 residues. DNA of the CDR3: TGCGCCAGCAGTGAGAACAGGGGGAACTCCTACGAGCAGTACTTC. This gives the protein CASSENRGNSYEQYF.

This chain connects TRBV28 to TRBJ2-2, with TRBD2 matching over 7 bases. The V and J ends lost 5 bases and 1 base, in that order; junction bases with no gene match: 4. CDR3 length: 15 residues. Germline lookup yields CDR1 MDHEN and CDR2 SYDVKM. The CDR3 is CASSAVAGNTGELFF. The DNA for the CDR3 is TGTGCCAGCAGTGCTGTAGCGGGGAACACCGGGGAGCTGTTTTTT.

This chain's CDR3 is CASSPGGAGNTEAFF. CDR3 coding DNA: TGTGCCAGCAGCCCCGGGGGGGCCGGGAACACTGAAGCTTTCTTT. The chain recombines TRBV7-9 with TRBJ1-1, with a tentative D call TRBD1 (6 bases). Per the germline V gene, CDR1 is SEHNR and CDR2 is FQNEAQ (reference sequence). V was shortened by 5 bases and J by 1 base, with 14 bases between the two germline ends. This CDR3 comprises 15 residues.

This rearrangement joins TRBV4-1 to TRBJ2-1; 16 positions agree with TRBD2. The CDR3 spans 20 residues. Germline V lookup: CDR1 MGHRA, CDR2 YSYEKL. V trimming: 0 bases; J trimming: 0 bases; junction bases outside the gene matches: 5. The CDR3 nucleotides are TGCGCCAGCAGCCAAGATTCCGGGACTAGCGGGAGGGCCTCCTACAATGAGCAGTTCTTC. Translation gives CASSQDSGTSGRASYNEQFF.

The chain carries TRBV18 and TRBJ1-2, with 7 bases aligning to TRBD1. V dropped 3 bases and J dropped 6; count of bases not matched to a gene: 4. Germline assignment: CDR1 KGHSH and CDR2 LQKENI. This CDR3 spans 13 amino acids. The CDR3 DNA follows: TGTGCCAGCTCACCGGGACAGATGGATGGCTACACCTTC. This codes for CASSPGQMDGYTF.

A remark on this clone: Other DNA sequences of this sample code for an identical CDR3. This chain connects TRBV30 to TRBJ1-5, with 7 bases aligning to TRBD1. This CDR3 spans 13 amino acids. V shed 0 bases and J 5 bases; nucleotides not matched to a gene: 1. Germline V gene sequence: CDR1 GTSNPN, CDR2 SVGIG (reference sequence). The CDR3: CAWSVRGDQPQHF. The CDR3, as DNA: TGTGCCTGGAGTGTCAGGGGGGATCAGCCCCAGCATTTT.

This sequence joins TRBV5-1 and TRBJ2-5, with D possibly matching TRBD2 (5 bases). The ends were cut back, 3 bases at V and 4 bases at J, with 13 bases in the middle. Per germline, CDR1 SGHRS and CDR2 YFSETQ. CDR3 length equals 14 residues. In nucleotides, the CDR3 is TGCGCCAGCAGCTGGGCAACGGGAACAGAGACCCAGTACTTC. Protein product: CASSWATGTETQYF.

The chain is built from TRBV19 and TRBJ1-5; D unclear. Looked up from germline, CDR1 is LNHDA and CDR2 is SQIVND (reference sequence). This CDR3 has 16 residues. V shed 6 bases and J shed 0 bases, with 15 bases lying between them. CDR3 nucleotide sequence: TGTGCCAGTAGCCCGAAACAGAGATATAGCAATCAGCCCCAGCATTTT. Its protein is CASSPKQRYSNQPQHF.

For this clone: This specimen includes other DNA sequences encoding the same CDR3. The rearrangement uses TRBV9 and TRBJ2-7; the match to TRBD2 covers 11 bases. CDR3 size: 15 residues. V lost 2 bases, J lost 3 bases, and 4 bases stayed unmatched. Germline V gene sequence: CDR1 SGDLS, CDR2 YYNGEE. The CDR3 protein is CASSVSGRAGYEQYF. CDR3 DNA: TGTGCCAGCAGCGTTAGCGGGAGGGCCGGCTACGAGCAGTACTTC.

This clone occurred once. This chain links TRBV7-9 with TRBJ2-1; TRBD2 matches 11 bases. The CDR3 runs 15 residues. Germline V gene data show CDR1 as SEHNR and CDR2 as FQNEAQ (reference sequence). V lost 1 base, J lost 6 bases, and 2 bases stayed unmatched. The CDR3, as DNA: TGTGCCAGCAGCTTAGGACTAGCGGGACGCAATGAGCAGTTCTTC. This sequence encodes CASSLGLAGRNEQFF. Supplemented by reference TRBV7-9 and TRBJ2-1, the full variable domain reads DTGVSQNPRHKITKRGQNVTFRCDPISEHNRLYWYRQTLGQGPEFLTYFQNEAQLEKSRLLSDRFSAERPKGSFSTLEIQRTEQGDSAMYLCASSLGLAGRNEQFFGPGTRLTVL.

This sequence joins TRBV6-5 and TRBJ1-5; D may be TRBD1 (5 bases). Germline V gives CDR1 MNHEY, CDR2 SVGAGI. V gave up 2 bases and J gave up 5 bases, with 10 bases separating them. CDR3 length: 14 residues. The CDR3 loop is CASSYTGRHQPQHF. The CDR3 DNA reads as TGTGCCAGCAGTTACACGGGGCGCCATCAGCCCCAGCATTTT.

The chain employs TRBV29-1 and TRBJ1-1; D not certain. CDR3 length: 13 residues. V lost 0 bases and J 5 bases, leaving 10 bases between the germline ends. Looked up from germline, CDR1 is SQVTM and CDR2 is ANQGSEA. The CDR3 DNA sequence: TGCAGCGTTGAAGATACCCGAGCTACTGAAGCTTTCTTT. The encoded protein is CSVEDTRATEAFF.

This chain links TRBV10-3 with TRBJ2-1, with 7 bases aligning to TRBD2. With 4 bases clipped from V and 6 bases from J, the junction kept 0 bases outside the gene matches. This CDR3 is built from 12 residues. The germline V gene has CDR1 ENHRY and CDR2 SYGVKD. CDR3 in DNA: TGTGCCATCAGTGGGACTAGCAATGAGCAGTTCTTC. The encoded protein is CAISGTSNEQFF.

V and J are TRBV30 and TRBJ1-2, with D hard to call. This CDR3 spans 13 amino acids. V lost 0 bases, J lost 4 bases, and 9 bases lay in between. Germline CDR1 is GTSNPN and CDR2 is SVGIG (reference sequence). CDR3 DNA: TGTGCCTGGAGTGTACGGCTCGGCTATGGCTACACCTTC. It translates to CAWSVRLGYGYTF.

The chain carries TRBV15 and TRBJ1-1; no firm D call. This CDR3 contains 15 residues. V was cut by 7 bases and J by 1 base, with 16 bases left in between. Germline CDR1 is LNHNV and CDR2 is YYDKDF (reference sequence). For the CDR3, the DNA is TGTGCCACCAACCCCGGAGGAGGAGGGAACACTGAAGCTTTCTTT. Translated: CATNPGGGGNTEAFF. Complete variable domain (other parts from reference TRBV15 and TRBJ1-1): DAMVIQNPRYQVTQFGKPVTLSCSQTLNHNVMYWYQQKSSQAPKLLFHYYDKDFNNEADTPDNFQSRRPNTSFCFLDIRSPGLGDTAMYLCATNPGGGGNTEAFFGQGTRLTVV.

This chain joins TRBV5-1 and TRBJ1-1; TRBD1 aligns across 7 bases. With 0 bases clipped from V and 4 bases from J, the junction kept 6 bases outside the gene matches. Germline V gives CDR1 SGHRS, CDR2 YFSETQ. This CDR3 has 15 residues. The CDR3 spells CASSLVGGGSTEAFF. The CDR3 DNA reads TGCGCCAGCAGCTTGGTAGGGGGCGGTTCCACTGAAGCTTTCTTT.

This chain links TRBV27 with TRBJ2-7, with 7 bases fitting TRBD2. Losses at the gene ends were 5 bases for V and 2 bases for J; bases not matched to a gene: 18. The germline CDR1 and CDR2 sequences are MNHEY and SMNVEV (reference sequence). The CDR3 sequence is 18 residues long. The CDR3 DNA reads TGTGCCAGCAGTCGAAACCGGGACTACCGACGAAAAACCTACGAGCAGTACTTC. This sequence encodes CASSRNRDYRRKTYEQYF.

The J gene is TRBJ1-1, the V gene TRBV4-1; the D is unclear. Per germline, CDR1 MGHRA and CDR2 YSYEKL. The germline V and J ends were trimmed by 0 bases and 7 bases, with 9 bases remaining between them. The CDR3 spans 13 residues. CDR3 amino acids: CASSQDPAGEAFF. DNA for the CDR3: TGCGCCAGCAGCCAAGATCCAGCCGGTGAAGCTTTCTTT.

The gene calls are TRBV11-2 and TRBJ1-3, with D perhaps matching TRBD1 (6 bases). CDR1 is SGHAT, CDR2 FQNNGV, per germline. V dropped 8 bases and J dropped 2 bases, with 19 bases sitting between them. The CDR3 contains 16 residues. In DNA form, the CDR3 reads TGTGCCAGCTCTCCTATCTGGACAGACGCTGGAAACACCATATATTTT. This translates into CASSPIWTDAGNTIYF.